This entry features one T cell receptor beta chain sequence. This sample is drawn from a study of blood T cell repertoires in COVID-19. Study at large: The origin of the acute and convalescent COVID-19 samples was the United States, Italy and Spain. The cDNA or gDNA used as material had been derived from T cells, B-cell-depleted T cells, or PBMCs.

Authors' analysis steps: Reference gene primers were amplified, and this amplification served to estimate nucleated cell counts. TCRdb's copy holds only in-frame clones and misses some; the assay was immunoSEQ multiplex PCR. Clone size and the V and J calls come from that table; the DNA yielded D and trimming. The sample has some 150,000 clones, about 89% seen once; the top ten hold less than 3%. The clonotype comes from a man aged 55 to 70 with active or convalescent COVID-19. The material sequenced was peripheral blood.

The CDR3 here is CASSYEFRDSTPAITF. CDR3 coding DNA: TGTGCCAGCAGCTACGAATTCCGGGACAGTACCCCCGCGATCACCTTC. This sequence joins TRBV7-9 and TRBJ1-2, with TRBD1 matching over 7 bases. CDR1 and CDR2 from the germline V gene are SEHNR and FQNEAQ (reference sequence). V lost 4 bases to trimming and J lost 13 bases; unmatched junction nucleotides: 21. This CDR3 spans 16 amino acids.